The 18 T cell receptor beta chains below were found in one sample sequenced in a study of T cell responses to AZD1222 COVID-19 vaccine. Method: immunoSEQ multiplex PCR; TCRdb's copy keeps in-frame clones and lacks some. The data show around 150,000 clones, about 93% seen once. The sequencing used peripheral blood, collected 28 days after the second AZD1222 dose. These receptors came from an adult who received the AZD1222 COVID-19 vaccine.

This chain joins TRBV6-6 and TRBJ1-1; D is unclear. Germline assignment: CDR1 MNHNY and CDR2 SVGAGI (reference sequence). V lost 5 bases and J 0 bases, leaving 10 bases between the germline ends. This CDR3 is 14 amino acids long. CDR3 DNA: TGTGCCAGCAGTAACCTAACCTTGAACACTGAAGCTTTCTTT. Translating gives CASSNLTLNTEAFF.

This chain links TRBV7-2 with TRBJ2-3; 7 bases line up with TRBD1. Unmatched junction bases numbered 7, after V lost 5 bases and J lost 2 bases. Germline V CDR1 and CDR2: SGHTA, FQGNSA. The CDR3 totals 15 residues. The CDR3, as DNA: TGTGCCAGCAGCCCAGGGGGACACTACACAGATACGCAGTATTTT. Protein sequence: CASSPGGHYTDTQYF. The complete variable domain, with remaining parts taken from reference TRBV7-2 and TRBJ2-3, reads GAGVSQSPSNKVTEKGKDVELRCDPISGHTALYWYRQSLGQGLEFLIYFQGNSAPDKSGLPSDRFSAERTGGSVSTLTIQRTQQEDSAVYLCASSPGGHYTDTQYFGPGTRLTVL.

J is TRBJ2-2 and V is TRBV24-1; D is uncertain. CDR1 is KGHDR, CDR2 SFDVKD, per germline. V was cut by 5 bases and J by 7 bases, with 7 bases left in between. The CDR3 runs to 12 residues. The CDR3 coding sequence is TGTGCCACCAGTGTTGGTGTCGGGGAGCTGTTTTTT. The encoded protein is CATSVGVGELFF.

In its sample, this clone was seen once. The chain employs TRBV30 and TRBJ1-2, with a possible D match to TRBD1 (6 bases). Germline V gene lookup returns CDR1 GTSNPN and CDR2 SVGIG (reference sequence). CDR3 length: 13 residues. V was clipped by 2 bases and J by 4 bases, with 11 bases between them. The CDR3 DNA is TGTGCCTGGAGTTTGGGGGCGAGCTATGGCTACACCTTC. This encodes CAWSLGASYGYTF.

The chain joins TRBV9 to TRBJ2-2; 8 bases align to TRBD2. CDR3 length equals 13 residues. J was trimmed by 4 bases and V by 9 bases; bases with no gene match: 5. The V gene's germline CDR1 is SGDLS and CDR2 YYNGEE. The CDR3 loop reads CATSRGGTGELFF. The DNA of the CDR3 is TGTGCCACTTCACGGGGGGGCACCGGGGAGCTGTTTTTT.

The chain links TRBV6-5 to TRBJ1-1; no reliable D call. This CDR3 region has 15 residues. Trimming removed 7 bases at V and 0 bases at J, with 15 bases between. The germline CDR1 and CDR2 sequences are MNHEY and SVGAGI. CDR3 in amino acids: CASTRWGGLNTEAFF. The CDR3, as DNA: TGTGCCAGCACCAGGTGGGGTGGATTGAACACTGAAGCTTTCTTT.

The chain uses TRBV28 and TRBJ1-1; D remains ambiguous. The CDR3 sequence is 13 residues long. Deletions cut 8 bases from V and 5 bases from J, with 15 bases between. The V gene's germline CDR1 is MDHEN and CDR2 SYDVKM. The CDR3 coding sequence is TGTGCCAGCGGGGATCCCTATGGTACTGAAGCTTTCTTT. Translated: CASGDPYGTEAFF.

The chain carries TRBV28 and TRBJ1-2; the D is unclear. The CDR3 consists of 14 residues. Germline V gene sequence: CDR1 MDHEN, CDR2 SYDVKM. This chain's CDR3 is CAVPSEDLIGGYTF. Written as DNA, the CDR3 is TGTGCAGTCCCCTCTGAGGACCTTATCGGCGGCTACACCTTC.

The chain has TRBV5-1 and TRBJ1-1; a possible D gene is TRBD1 (5 bases). The CDR3 totals 16 residues. The germline V gene encodes CDR1 SGHRS and CDR2 YFSETQ. V shed 0 bases and J shed 1 base, with 13 bases lying between them. The CDR3 nucleotides are TGCGCCAGCAGCTTGGATGAGGGGCAAACGAACACTGAAGCTTTCTTT. Encoded protein: CASSLDEGQTNTEAFF.

The rearrangement uses TRBV6-2 or TRBV6-3 and TRBJ2-5; D gene ambiguous. CDR1 and CDR2 from the germline V gene are MNHEY and SVGEGT. There are 16 residues in the CDR3. V lost 2 bases and J lost 1, with 14 bases in between. CDR3: CASSYPRIGGQETQYF. CDR3 sequence (DNA): TGTGCCAGCAGTTACCCTCGCATCGGTGGCCAAGAGACCCAGTACTTC.

This chain connects TRBV7-6 to TRBJ2-1; no clear D gene. Germline CDR1 is SGHVS and CDR2 is FNYEAQ. CDR3 length: 12 amino acids. The V end lost 3 bases, the J end lost 9 bases, and 9 bases lay between the germline ends. CDR3 in amino acids: CASSFMSGEQFF. CDR3 sequence (DNA): TGTGCCAGCAGCTTTATGTCGGGTGAGCAGTTCTTC.

In this sample, this clone turned up once. The CDR3, as DNA: TGTGCCAGCAGTGAAGCGCCCCTAGTTTTAGGCGAGCAGTACTTC. Translation gives CASSEAPLVLGEQYF. The chain couples TRBV2 to TRBJ2-7; D unresolved. The germline CDR1 and CDR2 sequences are SNHLY and FYNNEI. Trimming cost V 0 bases and J 6 bases, with 15 bases left between them. The CDR3 contains 15 residues.

This chain uses TRBV28 with TRBJ2-1, with no clear D. The V end was cut by 3 bases, the J end by 4 bases, with 13 bases between. In germline, CDR1 is MDHEN, CDR2 SYDVKM. The length of the CDR3 is 15 residues. CDR3 in amino acids: CASSFGAVAYNEQFF. Here the CDR3 DNA reads TGTGCCAGCAGTTTCGGCGCTGTGGCTTACAATGAGCAGTTCTTC.

This chain joins TRBV6-5 and TRBJ1-5; no reliable D call. Trimming took 8 bases from V and 0 from J, leaving 11 bases between them. CDR3 length equals 14 residues. CDR1 is MNHEY, CDR2 SVGAGI, per germline. CDR3 region: CASRPGSSNQPQHF. The CDR3 bases are TGTGCCAGCCGACCGGGAAGTAGCAATCAGCCCCAGCATTTT.

This clone has a single count. The identical CDR3 is also encoded by other nucleotide sequences in the sample. The genes are TRBV13 and TRBJ2-7; 10 bases agree with TRBD1. The CDR3 length is 14 residues. Per the germline V gene, CDR1 is PRHDT and CDR2 is FYEKMQ (reference sequence). V shed 6 bases and J 8 bases; nucleotides not matched to a gene: 10. The CDR3 DNA follows: TGTGCCAGCAGGGCAAGGGACAGGGGAGAGCAGCAGTACTTC. Translating gives CASRARDRGEQQYF.

The genes are TRBV14 and TRBJ2-3; the D gene is possibly TRBD2 (6 bases). The CDR3 loop spans 15 amino acids. The germline V and J ends were trimmed by 4 bases and 0 bases, with 11 bases remaining between them. Per germline, CDR1 SGHDN and CDR2 FVKESK. CDR3 nucleotides: TGTGCCAGCAGCCTAGGACGGGGGAGCACAGATACGCAGTATTTT. Its translation: CASSLGRGSTDTQYF.

The chain is built from TRBV7-6 and TRBJ2-2; D not certain. CDR1 is SGHVS and CDR2 is FNYEAQ in the germline V gene. Trimming cost V 1 base and J 2 bases, with 5 bases left between them. The CDR3 is 14 residues long. CDR3 in amino acids: CASSLDPNTGELFF. The CDR3 nucleotides are TGTGCCAGCAGCTTAGATCCAAACACCGGGGAGCTGTTTTTT.

The chain combines TRBV4-1 with TRBJ1-5, with D tentatively TRBD1 (6 bases). The germline CDR1 and CDR2 sequences are MGHRA and YSYEKL. The CDR3 runs 15 residues. V gave up 0 bases and J gave up 0 bases, with 6 bases separating them. CDR3 nucleotide sequence: TGCGCCAGCAGCCAAGACAGGGGTAGCAATCAGCCCCAGCATTTT. Protein sequence: CASSQDRGSNQPQHF.